Below, 18 T cell receptor beta chains from the same sample are listed, as sequenced in a study of early T cells in non-severe SARS-CoV-2 infection. MiXCR, applied by TCRdb to the 5' RACE reads, yields one record per CDR3 protein. The sample lists around 100,000 distinct CDR3 sequences, around a sixth occurring once. Sequencing was done on a sample of whole blood. The source is an adult who was a healthcare worker with PCR-confirmed SARS-CoV-2 infection or an uninfected control (not recorded which).

Only a few counts were recorded for this clonotype. A much more abundant neighbour one base away suggests this may be a read error. This chain links TRBV11-3 with TRBJ1-1; tentative D call: TRBD1 (5 bases). CDR3 length: 12 amino acids. Trimming pared 5 bases from V and 1 base from J, leaving 5 bases between. Germline CDR1 and CDR2: SGHNT and YENEEA. CDR3 residues: CASSQGNTEAFF. The CDR3 DNA reads TGTGCCAGCAGCCAGGGGAACACTGAAGCTTTCTTT. Full variable domain (missing parts from reference TRBV11-3 and TRBJ1-1): EAGVVQSPRYKIIEKKQPVAFWCNPISGHNTLYWYLQNLGQGPELLIRYENEEAVDDSQLPKDRFSAERLKGVDSTLKIQPAELGDSAVYLCASSQGNTEAFFGQGTRLTVV.

Many counts were recorded for this clonotype. The genes are TRBV20-1 and TRBJ1-5; D is uncertain. The CDR3 extends over 14 amino acids. V lost 0 bases and J 5 bases, leaving 11 bases between the germline ends. Germline V lookup: CDR1 DFQATT, CDR2 SNEGSKA (reference sequence). The CDR3 reads CSARDPHSDQPQHF. Written as DNA, the CDR3 is TGCAGTGCTAGAGATCCACACTCAGATCAGCCCCAGCATTTT.

The gene calls are TRBV20-1 and TRBJ2-7; D might be TRBD1 (5 bases). The CDR3 has 12 residues. CDR1 DFQATT and CDR2 SNEGSKA come from the germline V gene (reference sequence). V was clipped by 3 bases and J by 4 bases, with 10 bases between them. CDR3 amino acids: CSASDSTYEQYF. The CDR3 bases are TGCAGTGCTAGTGACAGTACTTACGAGCAGTACTTC.

In this sample, this clonotype turned up a few times. CDR3 DNA sequence: TGTGCCTGGGGAACACGGACTAGCCCATACTCGGAGCAGTTCTTC. Protein: CAWGTRTSPYSEQFF. The V call is TRBV30, the J call TRBJ2-1; 8 nucleotides align to TRBD2. CDR1 GTSNPN and CDR2 SVGIG come from the germline V gene (reference sequence). The CDR3 length is 15 residues. Trimming at V came to 5 bases and at J to 10 bases, leaving 16 bases not matched to a gene.

The chain carries TRBV5-6 and TRBJ2-1; D perhaps matches TRBD2 (6 bases). V shed 4 bases and J shed 4 bases, with 9 bases lying between them. Looked up from germline, CDR1 is SGHDT and CDR2 is YYEEEE. The CDR3 is made up of 13 amino acids. The CDR3 nucleotides read TGTGCCAGCAGCGGCGGGGTGTACAATGAGCAGTTCTTC. It codes for CASSGGVYNEQFF.

The chain couples TRBV28 to TRBJ2-7; D remains ambiguous. The CDR3 totals 14 residues. Germline V CDR1 and CDR2: MDHEN, SYDVKM. Trimming stripped 6 bases from V and 4 bases from J, with 16 bases between. The DNA for the CDR3 is TGTGCCAGCAGGATGAGCGAGATCGTGTACGAGCAGTACTTC. Its translation: CASRMSEIVYEQYF.

In this sample, this clonotype turned up many times. The chain links TRBV12-3 or TRBV12-4 to TRBJ2-1, with TRBD2 matching over 7 bases. Losses at the gene ends were 6 bases for V and 4 bases for J; bases not matched to a gene: 15. The CDR3 extends over 17 amino acids. The CDR3 nucleotides read TGTGCCAGCAGCCCGTGGTTTGGAGCGGGGAATTACAATGAGCAGTTCTTC. It yields the protein CASSPWFGAGNYNEQFF.

This chain uses TRBV29-1 with TRBJ1-1; weak D call: TRBD1 (5 bases). Trimming pared 6 bases from V and 1 base from J, leaving 12 bases between. The CDR3 is 13 residues long. Germline loops: CDR1 SQVTM, CDR2 ANQGSEA. The CDR3 loop is CSVVIQENTEAFF. CDR3 sequence (DNA): TGCAGCGTCGTAATACAGGAGAACACTGAAGCTTTCTTT.

The chain employs TRBV28 and TRBJ2-1; TRBD2 matches at 12 bases. V shed 6 bases and J 2 bases; nucleotides not matched to a gene: 8. CDR3 length: 17 residues. The germline V gene encodes CDR1 MDHEN and CDR2 SYDVKM. The CDR3 is CASSPTSGSAPYNEQFF. The CDR3 DNA follows: TGTGCCAGCAGCCCGACTAGCGGGAGTGCGCCCTACAATGAGCAGTTCTTC.

This clonotype was counted ten times or more. V gene TRBV7-9 combines with J gene TRBJ1-6; D is undetermined. The V gene's germline CDR1 is SEHNR and CDR2 FQNEAQ (reference sequence). V gave up 1 base and J gave up 7 bases, with 5 bases separating them. The CDR3 has 13 residues. As DNA, the CDR3 is TGTGCCAGCAGCTTAGGTACAAATTCACCCCTCCACTTT. Translation gives CASSLGTNSPLHF. The complete variable domain, with remaining parts taken from reference TRBV7-9 and TRBJ1-6, reads DTGVSQNPRHKITKRGQNVTFRCDPISEHNRLYWYRQTLGQGPEFLTYFQNEAQLEKSRLLSDRFSAERPKGSFSTLEIQRTEQGDSAMYLCASSLGTNSPLHFGNGTRLTVT.

In its sample, this clonotype was seen many times. The genes are TRBV12-3 or TRBV12-4 and TRBJ2-2; TRBD2 aligns across 8 bases. V was pared by 3 bases and J by 5 bases, with 8 bases of the junction left unmatched. The CDR3 has 16 residues. CDR3 nucleotide sequence: TGTGCCAGCAGTTTGGGAGCGGGAGCGGGAACCGGGGAGCTGTTTTTT. This codes for CASSLGAGAGTGELFF.

This chain uses TRBV28 with TRBJ1-1, with TRBD1 identical over 11 bases. J gave up 6 bases and V 3 bases, and 6 bases lay outside the gene matches. The germline V gene encodes CDR1 MDHEN and CDR2 SYDVKM. The CDR3 totals 15 residues. The CDR3 coding sequence is TGTGCCAGCAGTTTCAGGGACAGGGGGATCGCTGAAGCTTTCTTT. Protein product: CASSFRDRGIAEAFF.

This clonotype came up a few times. The chain joins TRBV5-1 to TRBJ2-3, with 10 positions matching TRBD2. This CDR3 region has 14 residues. V trimming: 2 bases; J trimming: 6 bases; junction bases outside the gene matches: 3. Germline V gene sequence: CDR1 SGHRS, CDR2 YFSETQ. The CDR3 nucleotides read TGCGCCAGCAGCTTTAGCGGGAGGACCGATACGCAGTATTTT. Encoded protein: CASSFSGRTDTQYF.

This clonotype was detected only a few times. CDR3 protein: CASSPGWVAGGEQFF. DNA for the CDR3: TGTGCCAGCAGTCCGGGATGGGTAGCGGGAGGTGAGCAGTTCTTC. The chain couples TRBV27 to TRBJ2-1; 10 bases map to TRBD2. This CDR3 region has 15 residues. Germline assignment: CDR1 MNHEY and CDR2 SMNVEV (reference sequence). Trimming cost V 5 bases and J 9 bases; bases outside gene matches: 10.

This chain links TRBV2 with TRBJ2-5, with TRBD1 identical over 7 bases. The CDR3 consists of 14 residues. Trimming removed 6 bases from V and 0 bases from J; junction bases left unmatched: 4. CDR1 and CDR2 (germline): SNHLY, FYNNEI. Here the CDR3 DNA reads TGTGCCAGCAGCATGGACAGGAACCAAGAGACCCAGTACTTC. Translation: CASSMDRNQETQYF.

The table lists this clonotype with a count of one. This sequence joins TRBV29-1 and TRBJ1-1; D not resolved. V was clipped by 6 bases and J by 3 bases, with 11 bases between them. The CDR3 has 12 residues. CDR1 and CDR2 from the germline V gene are SQVTM and ANQGSEA. CDR3 protein: CSVAESDTEAFF. CDR3 in DNA: TGCAGCGTCGCGGAGAGTGACACTGAAGCTTTCTTT.

This clonotype was recorded at least ten times. The chain joins TRBV18 to TRBJ1-6, with D possibly being TRBD1 (6 bases). The germline gives CDR1 KGHSH, CDR2 LQKENI. Trimming pared 3 bases from V and 10 bases from J, leaving 16 bases between. The CDR3 spans 15 residues. The CDR3 sequence: CASSPKDSGFSPLHF. The CDR3 DNA reads as TGTGCCAGCTCACCGAAGGACAGCGGCTTCTCACCCCTCCACTTT.

This clonotype occurred a few times. The CDR3 here is CASSSWRGTDTQYF. DNA for the CDR3: TGTGCCAGTAGTTCGTGGCGTGGCACAGATACGCAGTATTTT. The V gene is TRBV19, the J gene TRBJ2-3; D call uncertain. The germline V gene encodes CDR1 LNHDA and CDR2 SQIVND (reference sequence). V dropped 5 bases and J dropped 1 base, with 10 bases sitting between them. The CDR3 length is 14 residues. Full variable domain (remainder filled in from reference TRBV19 and TRBJ2-3): DGGITQSPKYLFRKEGQNVTLSCEQNLNHDAMYWYRQDPGQGLRLIYYSQIVNDFQKGDIAEGYSVSREKKESFPLTVTSAQKNPTAFYLCASSSWRGTDTQYFGPGTRLTVL.